The 32 T cell receptor beta chains listed next were all sequenced from one sample in a study of blood T cell repertoires in COVID-19. Clones were read by immunoSEQ multiplex PCR, and TCRdb kept only the in-frame ones, dropping some. The sample has around 120,000 clones, 65% to 90% seen once. Material: PBMCs or T cells enriched from blood (not recorded which). These receptor sequences come from a woman between 50 and 59 years old who had recovered from COVID-19.

As for this clone: Other DNA sequences in this sample translate to the same CDR3. The CDR3 loop is CASSQGNQPQHF. The CDR3 DNA reads as TGTGCCAGCTCACAGGGTAATCAGCCCCAGCATTTT. The rearrangement links TRBV6-5 to TRBJ1-5, with a possible D match to TRBD1 (6 bases). CDR3 length: 12 amino acids. Trimming stripped 8 bases from V and 4 bases from J, with 9 bases between. Germline V gene lookup returns CDR1 MNHEY and CDR2 SVGAGI.

The chain employs TRBV11-2 and TRBJ1-2; a weak D match, TRBD1 (5 bases). Per germline, CDR1 SGHAT and CDR2 FQNNGV. Between the trimmed V and J ends, which lost 5 bases and 7 bases, there was a span of 14 bases. The CDR3 covers 13 residues. CDR3 bases: TGTGCCAGCAGCCCCCGGGACTCGGGTGGCTACACCTTC. It codes for CASSPRDSGGYTF.

J is TRBJ1-2 and V is TRBV7-9; 7 positions match TRBD1. This CDR3 spans 15 amino acids. The J segment lost 0 bases and the V segment lost 6 bases, leaving 7 bases of the junction unmatched. Per the germline V gene, CDR1 is SEHNR and CDR2 is FQNEAQ (reference sequence). CDR3 loop: CASSRQGPTNYGYTF. CDR3 nucleotide sequence: TGTGCCAGCAGTAGACAGGGACCCACTAACTATGGCTACACCTTC.

This clone occurred once. The chain recombines TRBV12-5 with TRBJ1-2; TRBD1 matches 9 bases. CDR1 is LGHNT and CDR2 is FRNRAP in the germline V gene. V lost 1 base, J lost 6 bases, and 3 bases stayed unmatched. The CDR3 is made up of 14 amino acids. CDR3 sequence: CASGLEGQGDGYTF. The CDR3 region has the DNA TGTGCTAGTGGTTTGGAGGGACAGGGTGATGGCTACACCTTC.

The chain employs TRBV7-2 and TRBJ1-5; D might be TRBD1 (5 bases). This CDR3 has 18 residues. CDR1 is SGHTA, CDR2 FQGNSA, per germline. Deletions cut 5 bases from V and 7 bases from J, with 27 bases between. Here the CDR3 reads CASSDSAVGKGLRQPQHF. CDR3 coding DNA: TGTGCCAGCAGCGATAGTGCCGTGGGCAAGGGGCTAAGACAGCCCCAGCATTTT.

The chain couples TRBV30 to TRBJ2-1; TRBD2 agrees at 13 bases. With V trimmed by 0 bases and J by 6 bases, 5 bases remained unmatched. Per germline, CDR1 GTSNPN and CDR2 SVGIG (reference sequence). This CDR3 region has 16 residues. CDR3 in DNA: TGTGCCTGGAGTGTACGACTAGCGGGGGGCCGCAATGAGCAGTTCTTC. Encoded protein: CAWSVRLAGGRNEQFF.

Notes on this clone: The sample carries other DNA sequences with the same CDR3. The chain employs TRBV4-1 and TRBJ1-5, with unresolved D. Germline CDR1 and CDR2: MGHRA and YSYEKL. Trimming took off 1 base at V and 7 bases at J, with 8 bases between the two ends. This CDR3 is built from 13 residues. The CDR3: CASSQGASQPQHF. In DNA, the CDR3 is TGCGCCAGCAGCCAAGGGGCGTCCCAGCCCCAGCATTTT.

This chain links TRBV12-3 or TRBV12-4 with TRBJ2-7; D is perhaps TRBD2 (6 bases). The CDR3 extends over 12 amino acids. V was trimmed by 5 bases and J by 6 bases, leaving 11 bases between them. The CDR3 DNA follows: TGTGCCAGCAGTCCAGGGACTGCCGAGCAGTACTTC. It specifies CASSPGTAEQYF.

V is TRBV18 and J is TRBJ2-3; 8 bases map to TRBD2. CDR1 and CDR2 (germline): KGHSH, LQKENI. Trimming removed 3 bases from V and 6 bases from J; junction bases left unmatched: 8. This CDR3 is 15 amino acids long. The CDR3 sequence: CASSPPGGGQDTQYF. CDR3 in DNA: TGTGCCAGCTCACCCCCGGGCGGGGGGCAGGATACGCAGTATTTT.

The rearrangement joins TRBV21-1 to TRBJ2-2; the D segment call TRBD2 is taken from the table without a DNA check. TRBV21-1 counts as a pseudogene. The CDR3 totals 19 residues. Here the CDR3 DNA reads TGTGCCAGCAGCAAAGCGTCCCTAGCGGGGGGGCGGTACACCGGGGAGCTGTTTTTT. Translated: CASSKASLAGGRYTGELFF.

V gene TRBV18 combines with J gene TRBJ2-5; possible D gene TRBD2, 5 bases. The CDR3 totals 15 residues. Germline V CDR1 and CDR2: KGHSH, LQKENI. The V and J ends lost 1 base and 1 base respectively, with 10 bases between them. The CDR3 DNA sequence: TGTGCCAGCTCACCACTGTTTCGGGGCCAAGAGACCCAGTACTTC. It yields the protein CASSPLFRGQETQYF.

The CDR3 loop reads CASSRRQVTDTQYF. The CDR3 DNA follows: TGTGCCAGCAGCCGTCGACAGGTCACAGATACGCAGTATTTT. V and J are TRBV13 and TRBJ2-3, with D tentatively TRBD1 (6 bases). CDR3 length equals 14 residues. CDR1 is PRHDT, CDR2 FYEKMQ, per germline (reference sequence). V was shortened by 5 bases and J by 2 bases, with 11 bases between the two germline ends. Full variable domain (missing parts from reference TRBV13 and TRBJ2-3): AAGVIQSPRHLIKEKRETATLKCYPIPRHDTVYWYQQGPGQDPQFLISFYEKMQSDKGSIPDRFSAQQFSDYHSELNMSSLELGDSALYFCASSRRQVTDTQYFGPGTRLTVL.

The chain uses TRBV29-1 and TRBJ2-7; 10 nucleotides match TRBD2. V was pared by 1 base and J by 2 bases, with 5 bases of the junction left unmatched. CDR3 size: 15 residues. Germline CDR1 reads SQVTM; CDR2 reads ANQGSEA. In DNA form, the CDR3 reads TGCAGCGTTGAAGTTGGACTAGCGGTTCCCTACGAGCAGTACTTC. Translating it yields CSVEVGLAVPYEQYF.

The chain has TRBV6-2 or TRBV6-3 and TRBJ1-5; possible D gene TRBD1, 5 bases. Germline lookup yields CDR1 MNHEY and CDR2 SVGEGT. CDR3 length: 15 amino acids. V was clipped by 2 bases and J by 8 bases, with 16 bases between them. Here the CDR3 reads CASSYERGEEEPQHF. In DNA form, the CDR3 reads TGTGCCAGCAGTTACGAGAGAGGGGAGGAAGAGCCCCAGCATTTT.

This clone has just a few counts. The rearrangement uses TRBV5-1 and TRBJ2-3, with TRBD2 matching over 12 bases. Trimming at V came to 6 bases and at J to 6 bases, leaving 2 bases not matched to a gene. This CDR3 contains 13 residues. Germline V gene sequence: CDR1 SGHRS, CDR2 YFSETQ. CDR3 coding DNA: TGCGCCAGCACCGGACTAGCGGGGGATACGCAGTATTTT. Amino acids: CASTGLAGDTQYF.

The chain links TRBV7-9 to TRBJ1-3; D possibly corresponds to TRBD1 (6 bases). The CDR3 has 14 residues. CDR1 and CDR2 from the germline V gene are SEHNR and FQNEAQ (reference sequence). Trimming left V 3 bases short and J 8 bases short, with 14 bases between. The CDR3 region is CASSFTGGADTIYF. The CDR3 DNA is TGTGCCAGCAGCTTTACGGGGGGCGCGGACACCATATATTTT.

On this clone: This sequence may be a read error, since a much larger clone differs from it by one base. The same CDR3 can be traced to other DNA sequences in this sample. The rearrangement joins TRBV7-2 to TRBJ2-7, with 12 bases that match TRBD1. The CDR3 totals 14 residues. The germline V gene encodes CDR1 SGHTA and CDR2 FQGNSA. Trimming removed 4 bases from V and 4 bases from J; junction bases left unmatched: 2. As DNA, the CDR3 is TGTGCCAGCAGCTCGGGACAGGGGGCGTACGAGCAGTACTTC. Translation: CASSSGQGAYEQYF.

This rearrangement joins TRBV9 to TRBJ2-1; 9 nucleotides align to TRBD2. CDR3 length: 15 amino acids. CDR1 is SGDLS, CDR2 YYNGEE, per germline. The V gene end was trimmed by 0 bases and the J gene end by 7 bases; junction bases not matched to a gene: 5. CDR3 in DNA: TGTGCCAGCAGCGTAGGCGGGGGGGCCGCGAATGAGCAGTTCTTC. Amino acid sequence: CASSVGGGAANEQFF.

The genes are TRBV10-1 and TRBJ2-3, with TRBD2 matching over 13 bases. Per the germline V gene, CDR1 is WNHNN and CDR2 is SYGVQD (reference sequence). The CDR3 sequence is 14 residues long. Trimming took 8 bases from V and 5 from J; bases not matched to a gene: 4. The CDR3 DNA is TGCGCCAGCGGGACTAGCGGGGACCTAGATACGCAGTATTTT. It encodes CASGTSGDLDTQYF.

This clone has a single count. The J gene is TRBJ1-2, the V gene TRBV6-5, with TRBD1 matching over 10 bases. The CDR3 has 14 residues. Germline CDR1 is MNHEY and CDR2 is SVGAGI. V dropped 6 bases and J dropped 4; count of bases not matched to a gene: 5. The CDR3 coding sequence is TGTGCCAGCAGCGCGACAGGGGGCGGCTATGGCTACACCTTC. Translation: CASSATGGGYGYTF.

The chain combines TRBV3-1 (or the pseudogene TRBV3-2) with TRBJ2-3, with D possibly matching TRBD2 (6 bases). The germline V gene has CDR1 LGHDT and CDR2 YNNKEL (reference sequence). This CDR3 has 14 amino acids. V was cut by 1 base and J by 6 bases, with 11 bases left in between. CDR3: CASSQGSGGDTQYF. The CDR3 coding sequence is TGTGCCAGCAGCCAAGGGTCTGGGGGGGATACGCAGTATTTT.

The chain links TRBV6-5 to TRBJ1-6, with 7 bases identical to TRBD1. The CDR3 runs to 14 residues. The trim removed 5 bases at V and 10 bases at J, leaving 8 bases unmatched. CDR1 is MNHEY, CDR2 SVGAGI, per germline. CDR3 sequence: CASSQQGNFSPLHF. In DNA, the CDR3 is TGTGCCAGCAGTCAACAGGGGAACTTCTCACCCCTCCACTTT.

The V and J genes are TRBV7-9 and TRBJ2-7, with a weak D call TRBD2 (5 bases). V was pared by 4 bases and J by 5 bases, with 15 bases between. Germline values: CDR1 SEHNR, CDR2 FQNEAQ (reference sequence). The CDR3 runs 14 residues. The CDR3 is CASSSRGSGNEQYF. The DNA for the CDR3 is TGTGCCAGCAGCTCCCGCGGGTCAGGAAACGAGCAGTACTTC.

V gene TRBV10-3 combines with J gene TRBJ2-2, with D perhaps TRBD1 (6 bases). Trimming took 0 bases from V and 5 from J, leaving 10 bases between them. Per germline, CDR1 ENHRY and CDR2 SYGVKD. This CDR3 is 15 amino acids long. CDR3 nucleotides: TGTGCCATCAGTGAGTCGCCCAGGGGTACCGGGGAGCTGTTTTTT. The encoded protein is CAISESPRGTGELFF.

The chain's CDR3 is CASSEGESISYNSPLHF. For the CDR3, the DNA is TGTGCCAGCAGTGAAGGCGAGTCGATCTCCTATAATTCACCCCTCCACTTT. The rearrangement joins TRBV2 to TRBJ1-6; D is ambiguous. With 1 base removed from V and 0 bases from J, the gap between germline ends came to 10 bases. This CDR3 has 17 residues. CDR1 and CDR2 from the germline V gene are SNHLY and FYNNEI.

The genes are TRBV27 and TRBJ2-1, with D perhaps matching TRBD2 (5 bases). This CDR3 has 16 residues. The V gene lost 6 bases and the J gene lost 0 bases, with 15 bases spanning the gap. CDR1 is MNHEY, CDR2 SMNVEV, per germline (reference sequence). The CDR3, as DNA: TGTGCCAGCAGACTAACGTTAGGGAGCTCCTACAATGAGCAGTTCTTC. Amino acid sequence: CASRLTLGSSYNEQFF.

This chain links TRBV11-3 with TRBJ2-7; 10 bases are shared with TRBD2. Germline loops: CDR1 SGHNT, CDR2 YENEEA. Losses at the gene ends were 5 bases for V and 2 bases for J; bases not matched to a gene: 6. This CDR3 region has 15 residues. As DNA, the CDR3 is TGTGCCAGCAGCCCCAGCGGGGGGGCAGCCTACGAGCAGTACTTC. Translation gives CASSPSGGAAYEQYF.

The chain couples TRBV21-1 to TRBJ1-3. TRBV21-1 is listed as a pseudogene. This CDR3 is 15 amino acids long. The CDR3 DNA sequence: TGTGCCAGCAGCGAACGACGGAGCTCTGGAAACACCATATATTTT. Translation gives CASSERRSSGNTIYF.

V is TRBV3-1 (or the pseudogene TRBV3-2) and J is TRBJ1-2; D might be TRBD1 (6 bases). Germline V gene data show CDR1 as LGHDT and CDR2 as YNNKEL (reference sequence). The CDR3 runs 13 residues. Trimming took off 5 bases at V and 4 bases at J, with 11 bases between the two ends. The CDR3 loop is CASSIRGTYGYTF. For the CDR3, the DNA is TGTGCCAGCAGCATCAGGGGAACCTATGGCTACACCTTC.

The chain joins TRBV19 to TRBJ1-5; D is uncertain. Germline lookup yields CDR1 LNHDA and CDR2 SQIVND (reference sequence). The ends were cut back, 6 bases at V and 2 bases at J, with 11 bases in the middle. The CDR3 extends over 14 amino acids. CDR3 residues: CASSLRYGNQPQHF. The CDR3 DNA sequence: TGTGCCAGTAGCCTACGATACGGCAATCAGCCCCAGCATTTT.

The chain uses TRBV9 and TRBJ1-1; D uncertain. CDR3 length: 13 amino acids. Looked up from germline, CDR1 is SGDLS and CDR2 is YYNGEE. The V end was cut by 1 base, the J end by 4 bases, with 8 bases between. CDR3 amino acids: CASSVFWATEAFF. The CDR3 DNA reads TGTGCCAGCAGCGTATTTTGGGCCACTGAAGCTTTCTTT.

This chain connects TRBV18 to TRBJ1-5; 7 nucleotides align to TRBD1. Per germline, CDR1 KGHSH and CDR2 LQKENI. V gave up 0 bases and J gave up 4 bases; unmatched junction bases: 6. The CDR3 runs to 16 residues. In nucleotides, the CDR3 is TGTGCCAGCTCACCACCCGGGACAGCCATTAATCAGCCCCAGCATTTT. Encoded protein: CASSPPGTAINQPQHF. The complete variable domain, with remaining parts taken from reference TRBV18 and TRBJ1-5, reads NAGVMQNPRHLVRRRGQEARLRCSPMKGHSHVYWYRQLPEEGLKFMVYLQKENIIDESGMPKERFSAEFPKEGPSILRIQQVVRGDSAAYFCASSPPGTAINQPQHFGDGTRLSIL.